This T cell receptor beta chain was identified during a study of blood T cell repertoires in COVID-19. Overall study: Nucleic acid was either cDNA or gDNA, and it came from T cells, B-cell-depleted T cells, or PBMCs.

The CDR3 is made up of 17 amino acids. Germline trimming cut 1 base from V and 0 bases from J; bases unmatched to any gene: 4. CDR1 and CDR2 (germline): LGHNA, YSLEER. The method was immunoSEQ multiplex PCR; TCRdb's version includes in-frame clones alone and lacks a portion of them. This sample has 55,000 to 65,000 clones, with around 89% found just once. The clonotype was recovered from a human donor with active COVID-19. The donor label of this sample is uncertain. Sequenced material: peripheral blood. The chain recombines TRBV4-3 with TRBJ1-3, with 9 nucleotides matching TRBD1. The DNA for the CDR3 is TGCGCCAGCAGCCAAGGGACAGGGGCGTACTCTGGAAACACCATATATTTT. Its protein product is CASSQGTGAYSGNTIYF.